The T cell receptor beta chain under discussion was sequenced for a study of blood T cell repertoires in COVID-19. The overall study: PBMCs, B-cell-depleted T cells, or T cells were the source of the cDNA or gDNA that made up the material.

Source study methods: Estimates of nucleated cell counts were drawn from the amplification of reference gene primers. This table comes from immunoSEQ multiplex PCR, and its TCRdb copy is limited to in-frame clones, with some not included. The D gene and trimming were derived from the DNA, and the V and J assignments and clone size from that table. The repertoire consists of over 400,000 clones, with roughly nine tenths occurring once and the leading ten covering roughly 8%. Trimming removed 1 base from V and 6 bases from J, with 13 bases in between. The CDR3 covers 14 residues. The germline V gene encodes CDR1 KGHSH and CDR2 LQKENI.

The sample was peripheral blood. The V call is TRBV18, the J call TRBJ2-7, with D perhaps matching TRBD2 (6 bases). This sequence originates from a woman in her forties or fifties with COVID-19, enrolled during active disease. Here the CDR3 reads CASSPREVGAEQYF. Written as DNA, the CDR3 is TGTGCCAGCTCACCACGGGAGGTAGGGGCCGAGCAGTACTTC.